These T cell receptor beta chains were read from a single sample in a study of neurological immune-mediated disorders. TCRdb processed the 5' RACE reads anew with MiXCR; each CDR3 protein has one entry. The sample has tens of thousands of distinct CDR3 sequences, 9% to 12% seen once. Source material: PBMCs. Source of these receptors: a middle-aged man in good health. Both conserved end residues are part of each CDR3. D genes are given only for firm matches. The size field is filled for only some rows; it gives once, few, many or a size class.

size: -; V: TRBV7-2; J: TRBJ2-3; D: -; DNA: TGTGCCAGCAGCTTAGATCGGTTGGAACAGGGTTACCCTACAGATACGCAGTATTTT; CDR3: CASSLDRLEQGYPTDTQYF
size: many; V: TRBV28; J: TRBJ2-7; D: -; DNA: TGTGCCAGCAGTTTCTCCGGGACCTACGAGCAGTACTTC; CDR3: CASSFSGTYEQYF
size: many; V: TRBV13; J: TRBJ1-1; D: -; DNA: TGTGCCAGCAGCTTCAGGTCGGAGAGTAGGTCTGAAGCTTTCTTT; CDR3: CASSFRSESRSEAFF
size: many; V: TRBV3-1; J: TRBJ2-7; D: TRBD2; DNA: TGTGCCAGCAGCCGCTCCTCTAGCGGAACCTACGAGCAGTACTTC; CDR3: CASSRSSSGTYEQYF
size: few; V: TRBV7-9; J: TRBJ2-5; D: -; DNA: TGTGCCAGCAGCTCTTGGGGTAGCCAAGAGACCCAGTACTTC; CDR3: CASSSWGSQETQYF
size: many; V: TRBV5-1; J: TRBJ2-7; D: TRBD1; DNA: TGCGCCAGCAGCGTGGACAGGGGGGACGAGCAGTACTTC; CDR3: CASSVDRGDEQYF
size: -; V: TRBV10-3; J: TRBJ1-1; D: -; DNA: TGTGCCATCAGTGAGGCTAAAGGGGGGGCCCTACTTGAAGCTTTCTTT; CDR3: CAISEAKGGALLEAFF
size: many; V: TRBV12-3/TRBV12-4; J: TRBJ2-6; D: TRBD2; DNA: TGTGCCAGCAGTTTATGGCTAGCGGGGGGCTCTGGGGCCAACGTCCTGACTTTC; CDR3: CASSLWLAGGSGANVLTF
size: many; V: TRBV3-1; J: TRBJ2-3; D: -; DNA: TGTGCCAGCAGCCAAGATCGGAGGGGAGTGGGTACAGATACGCAGTATTTT; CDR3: CASSQDRRGVGTDTQYF
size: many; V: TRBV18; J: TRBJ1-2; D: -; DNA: TGTGCCAGCTCACCTTCCTCCGGAGATGGCTACACCTTC; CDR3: CASSPSSGDGYTF
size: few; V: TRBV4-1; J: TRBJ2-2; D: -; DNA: TGCGCCAGCAGCCAAGAGGGTCCTCCCTATACCGGGGAGCTGTTTTTT; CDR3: CASSQEGPPYTGELFF
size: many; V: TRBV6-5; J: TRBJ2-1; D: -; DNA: TGTGCCAGCAGCCTGGGGACCCCTTGGAATGAGCAGTTCTTC; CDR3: CASSLGTPWNEQFF
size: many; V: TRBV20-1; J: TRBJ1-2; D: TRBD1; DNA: TGCAGTGCTAGAGATAAGGGACAGAGCAACTATGGCTACACCTTC; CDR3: CSARDKGQSNYGYTF
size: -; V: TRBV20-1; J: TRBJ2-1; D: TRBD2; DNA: TGCAGTGCTAGAGAGGCGGGGGGGCTCTCCTACAATGAGCAGTTCTTC; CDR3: CSAREAGGLSYNEQFF
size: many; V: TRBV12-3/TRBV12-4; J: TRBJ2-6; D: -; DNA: TGTGCCAGCGAGGCCCCGGGCCCTGGGGCCAACGTCCTGACTTTC; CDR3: CASEAPGPGANVLTF
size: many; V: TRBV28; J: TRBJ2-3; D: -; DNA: TGTGCCAGCAGTTCCCATACGCAGTATTTT; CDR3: CASSSHTQYF
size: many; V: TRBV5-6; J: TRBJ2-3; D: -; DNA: TGTGCCAGCAGCCTTATGTTTTCAGATACGCAGTATTTT; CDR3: CASSLMFSDTQYF
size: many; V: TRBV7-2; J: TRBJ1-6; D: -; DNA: TGTGCCAGCACCTCACCCATATCCCGGGGCTCCTATAATTCACCCCTCCACTTT; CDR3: CASTSPISRGSYNSPLHF
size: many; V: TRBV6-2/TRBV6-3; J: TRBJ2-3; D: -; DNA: TGTGCCAGCAGTTACCAGTGGGAGAGAGATACGCAGTATTTT; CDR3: CASSYQWERDTQYF
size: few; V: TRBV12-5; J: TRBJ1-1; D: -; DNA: TGTGCTAGTGGTCAGCCGGGACATCGATTT; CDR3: CASGQPGHRF
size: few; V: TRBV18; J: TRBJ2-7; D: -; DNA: TGTGCCAGCTCACCAGGTTCCCCGTTCTCCTACGAGCAGTACTTC; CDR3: CASSPGSPFSYEQYF
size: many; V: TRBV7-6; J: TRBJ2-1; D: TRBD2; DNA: TGTGCCAGCAGCGCCGAGACTAGCACCGAGAATGAGCAGTTCTTC; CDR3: CASSAETSTENEQFF
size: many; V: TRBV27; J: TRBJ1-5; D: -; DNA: TGTGCCAGCGCACCCTGGAGAAGAACAGGGAGCAATCAGCCCCAGCATTTT; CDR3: CASAPWRRTGSNQPQHF